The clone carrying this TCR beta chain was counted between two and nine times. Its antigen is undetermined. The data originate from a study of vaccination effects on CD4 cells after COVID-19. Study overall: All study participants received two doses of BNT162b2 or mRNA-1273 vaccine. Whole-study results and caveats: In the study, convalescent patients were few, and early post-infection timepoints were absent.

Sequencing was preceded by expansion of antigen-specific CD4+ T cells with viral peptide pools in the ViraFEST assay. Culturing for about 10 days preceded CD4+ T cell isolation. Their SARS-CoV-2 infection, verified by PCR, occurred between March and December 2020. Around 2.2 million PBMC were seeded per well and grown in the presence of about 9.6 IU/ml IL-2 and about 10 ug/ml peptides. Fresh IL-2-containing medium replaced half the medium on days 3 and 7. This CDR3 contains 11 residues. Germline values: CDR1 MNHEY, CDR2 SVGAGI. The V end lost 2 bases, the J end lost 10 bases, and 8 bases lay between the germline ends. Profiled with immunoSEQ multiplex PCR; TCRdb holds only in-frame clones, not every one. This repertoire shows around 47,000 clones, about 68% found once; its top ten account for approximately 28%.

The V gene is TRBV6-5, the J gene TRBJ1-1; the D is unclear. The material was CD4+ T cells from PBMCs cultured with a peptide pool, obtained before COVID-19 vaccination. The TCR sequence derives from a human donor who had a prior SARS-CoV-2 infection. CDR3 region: CASSYPPTAFF. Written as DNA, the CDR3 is TGTGCCAGCAGTTACCCCCCGACAGCTTTCTTT.